The present T cell receptor beta chain was sequenced within a study of T cells in localized non-small cell lung cancer (TCRdb year 2020). At the level of the whole study: T cell repertoires of 200 to 250 early-stage NSCLC patients were analyzed, with tumors being compared against uninvolved tumor-adjacent lungs. All 236 NSCLC patients in the cohort were treatment-naive and had localized lung tumors that were resected. Of the NSCLC patients, around 130 were male and about a hundred were female, and the mean age was approximately 66 years. Overall study results and their limits: Longer overall survival was associated with higher blood T cell density, whereas shorter survival was associated with higher adjacent-lung clonality. Of the top 100 tumor clones, a median of 57 were detected in paired uninvolved adjacent lung; about 28 were also among that lung's top 100. Since the design was exploratory, TCR variables were selected using unadjusted p-values with no false-discovery rate correction. Uninvolved tumor-adjacent lung showed the highest T cell clonality, higher than tumor, which suggests more focused antigenic responses in the uninvolved tumor-adjacent lung. Because multi-region tumor sequencing was not done, intratumor heterogeneity could not be ruled out.

Trimming at the junction amounts to 0 bases on V and 7 bases on J, and the germline ends lie 6 bases apart. From a lookup of the germline V gene, CDR1 and CDR2 are MGHRA and YSYEKL. The CDR3 sequence holds 12 residues, the cysteine and phenylalanine included. Only the CDR3 DNA is retained, 36 bases long and in frame from the first base. At diagnosis, peripheral blood, uninvolved tumor-adjacent lung and tumor were collected and were preserved as a mix of fresh-frozen and FFPE material. For TCR repertoire profiling, blood samples were analyzed in the form of peripheral blood mononuclear cells. TCR beta CDR3 regions were sequenced from DNA using the immunoSEQ Assay. Per the authors' processing: To compute T cell density, TCR beta template counts were normalized to usable DNA, which was estimated by amplifying housekeeping genes. The preseqR package was used to estimate richness by extrapolating to 400,000 templates for PBMC samples and to 120,000 templates for tissue samples. Clonality was defined as one minus Pielou's evenness. Tissue-enriched TCRs were identified through differential abundance testing performed on productive amino-acid clonotypes, with a minimum total count of 5 and an alpha of 0.1. The Jaccard Index and the Morisita Overlap Index were used to measure repertoire overlap between compartments. TCR beta CDR3s were clustered by GLIPH together with public tetramer-defined viral CDR3s, and at least three viral sequences plus V-gene enrichment were required for viral motifs. What TCRdb holds here is the immuneACCESS table cut down to in-frame rearrangements. Part of the clones is not present; checked against another copy, under half of the missing clones reflect an unresolved V gene, and the others are unexplained. V and J calls and clone size come straight from that table; D and trimming were deduced from the DNA. The sample table contains over 8,000 clones; only one count was recorded for approximately 90% of them. The top ten clones comprise roughly 7.7% of the sample.

Remarks on this clone: Its antigen remains unidentified. Per-base quality was not reported, and no clone a single base away is much larger than it.

Recombination joined TRBV4-1 with TRBJ2-5, with no D gene named confidently. The material sequenced was peripheral blood, taken before any cancer treatment. The origin of this receptor is a woman aged 35-70 years with stage I squamous cell lung carcinoma. The sequenced DNA: TGCGCCAGCAGCCAAGAAGTCGGGACCCAGTACTTC. Its coded protein is CASSQEVGTQYF.